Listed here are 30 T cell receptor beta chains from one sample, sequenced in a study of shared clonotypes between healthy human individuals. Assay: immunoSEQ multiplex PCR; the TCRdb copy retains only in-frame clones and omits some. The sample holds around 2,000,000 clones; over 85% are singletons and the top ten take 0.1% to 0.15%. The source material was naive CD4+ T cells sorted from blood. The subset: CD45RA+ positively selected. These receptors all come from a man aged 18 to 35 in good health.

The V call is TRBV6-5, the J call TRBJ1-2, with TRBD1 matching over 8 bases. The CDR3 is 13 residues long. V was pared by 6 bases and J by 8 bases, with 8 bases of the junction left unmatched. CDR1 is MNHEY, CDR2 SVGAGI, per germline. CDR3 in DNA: TGTGCCAGCAGAACTGGACAGGGAGCAGGCTACACCTTC. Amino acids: CASRTGQGAGYTF.

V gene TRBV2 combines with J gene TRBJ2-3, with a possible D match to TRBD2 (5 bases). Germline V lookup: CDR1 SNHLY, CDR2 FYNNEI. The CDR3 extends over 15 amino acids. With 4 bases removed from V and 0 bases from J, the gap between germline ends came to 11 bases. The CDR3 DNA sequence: TGTGCCAGCAGTGGAGGGCAGACTAGCACAGATACGCAGTATTTT. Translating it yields CASSGGQTSTDTQYF.

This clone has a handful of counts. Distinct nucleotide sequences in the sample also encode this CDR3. As DNA, the CDR3 is TGTGCCAGCAGTTCCCACTACGAGCAGTACTTC. Amino acid sequence: CASSSHYEQYF. This chain joins TRBV6-5 and TRBJ2-7; D is unclear. From germline, CDR1 is MNHEY and CDR2 SVGAGI. The germline V and J ends were trimmed by 4 bases and 3 bases, with 4 bases remaining between them. The CDR3 is 11 residues long.

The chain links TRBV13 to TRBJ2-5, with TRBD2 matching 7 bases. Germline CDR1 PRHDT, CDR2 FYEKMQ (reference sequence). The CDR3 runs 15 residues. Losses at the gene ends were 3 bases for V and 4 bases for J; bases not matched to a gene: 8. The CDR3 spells CASSFVRGIGETQYF. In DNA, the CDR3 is TGTGCCAGCAGCTTCGTGCGGGGGATAGGAGAGACCCAGTACTTC.

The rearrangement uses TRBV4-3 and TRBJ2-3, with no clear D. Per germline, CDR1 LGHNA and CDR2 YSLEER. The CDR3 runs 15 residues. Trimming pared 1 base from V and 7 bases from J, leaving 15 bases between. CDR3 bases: TGCGCCAGCAGCCAAGCGTGGCCGATGGTGAATACGCAGTATTTT. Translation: CASSQAWPMVNTQYF.

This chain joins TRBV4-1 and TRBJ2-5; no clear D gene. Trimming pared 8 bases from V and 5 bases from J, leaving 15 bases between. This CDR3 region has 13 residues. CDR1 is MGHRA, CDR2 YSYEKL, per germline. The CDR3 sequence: CASSFWLWETQYF. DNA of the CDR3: TGCGCCAGCTCCTTTTGGCTTTGGGAGACCCAGTACTTC.

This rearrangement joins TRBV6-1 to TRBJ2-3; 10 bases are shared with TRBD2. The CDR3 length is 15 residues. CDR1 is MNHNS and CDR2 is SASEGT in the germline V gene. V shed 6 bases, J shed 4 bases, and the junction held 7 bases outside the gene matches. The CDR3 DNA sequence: TGTGCCAGCAGCCCTCTAGCGGGGGTAGCAGATACGCAGTATTTT. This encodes CASSPLAGVADTQYF.

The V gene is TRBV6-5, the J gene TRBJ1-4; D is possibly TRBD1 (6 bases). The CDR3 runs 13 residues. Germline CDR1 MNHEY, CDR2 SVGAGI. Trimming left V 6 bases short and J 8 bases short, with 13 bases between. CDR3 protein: CASRRGVIEKLFF. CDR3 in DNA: TGTGCCAGCAGGAGGGGGGTGATCGAAAAACTGTTTTTT.

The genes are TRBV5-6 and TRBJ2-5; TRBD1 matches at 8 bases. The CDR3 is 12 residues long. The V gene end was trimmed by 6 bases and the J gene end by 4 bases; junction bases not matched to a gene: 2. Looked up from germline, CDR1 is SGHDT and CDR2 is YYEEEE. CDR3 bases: TGTGCCAGCATCGGACAGGGAGAGACCCAGTACTTC. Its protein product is CASIGQGETQYF. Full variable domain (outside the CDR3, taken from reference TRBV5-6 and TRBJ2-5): DAGVTQSPTHLIKTRGQQVTLRCSPKSGHDTVSWYQQALGQGPQFIFQYYEEEERQRGNFPDRFSGHQFPNYSSELNVNALLLGDSALYLCASIGQGETQYFGPGTRLLVL.

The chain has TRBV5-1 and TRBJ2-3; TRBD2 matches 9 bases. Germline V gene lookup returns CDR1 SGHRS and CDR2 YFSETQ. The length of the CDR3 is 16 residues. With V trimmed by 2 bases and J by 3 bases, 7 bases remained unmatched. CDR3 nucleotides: TGCGCCAGCAGCTTTGGTAGCGGGGGAAGTACAGATACGCAGTATTTT. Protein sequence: CASSFGSGGSTDTQYF.

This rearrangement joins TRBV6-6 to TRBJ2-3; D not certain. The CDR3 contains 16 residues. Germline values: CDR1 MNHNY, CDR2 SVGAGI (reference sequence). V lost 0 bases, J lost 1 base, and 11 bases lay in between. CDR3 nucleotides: TGTGCCAGCAGTTACTCGAGGCAGAGAGGCACAGATACGCAGTATTTT. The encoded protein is CASSYSRQRGTDTQYF.

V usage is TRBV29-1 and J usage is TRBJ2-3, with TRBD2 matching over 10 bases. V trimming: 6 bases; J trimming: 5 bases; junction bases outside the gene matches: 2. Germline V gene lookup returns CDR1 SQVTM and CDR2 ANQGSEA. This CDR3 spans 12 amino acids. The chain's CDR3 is CSVSGGVDTQYF. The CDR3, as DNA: TGCAGCGTAAGCGGGGGGGTAGATACGCAGTATTTT.

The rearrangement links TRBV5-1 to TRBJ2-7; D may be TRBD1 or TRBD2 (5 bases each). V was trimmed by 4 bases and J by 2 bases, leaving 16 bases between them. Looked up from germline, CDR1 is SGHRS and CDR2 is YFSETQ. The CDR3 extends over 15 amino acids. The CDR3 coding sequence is TGCGCCAGCAGCCCCGGGGCCGGGGCTACCTACGAGCAGTACTTC. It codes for CASSPGAGATYEQYF.

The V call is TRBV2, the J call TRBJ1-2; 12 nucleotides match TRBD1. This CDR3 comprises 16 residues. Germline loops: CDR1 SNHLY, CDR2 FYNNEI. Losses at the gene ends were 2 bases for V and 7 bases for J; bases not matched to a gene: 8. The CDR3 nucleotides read TGTGCCAGCAGTGAAATGTCCGGGACAGGGGGCGGTGGCTACACCTTC. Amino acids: CASSEMSGTGGGGYTF.

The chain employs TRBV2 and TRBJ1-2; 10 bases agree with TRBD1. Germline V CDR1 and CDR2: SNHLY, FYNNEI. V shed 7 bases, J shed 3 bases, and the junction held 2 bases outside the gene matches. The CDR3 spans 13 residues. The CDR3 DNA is TGTGCCAGCAACGGACAGGGGGACTATGGCTACACCTTC. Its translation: CASNGQGDYGYTF.

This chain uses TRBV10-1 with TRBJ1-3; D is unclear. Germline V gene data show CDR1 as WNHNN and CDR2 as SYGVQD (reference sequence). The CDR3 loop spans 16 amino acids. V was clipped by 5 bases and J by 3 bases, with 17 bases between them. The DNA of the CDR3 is TGCGCCAGCAGTATTTCCGGATCAGAGGGTGGAAACACCATATATTTT. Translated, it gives CASSISGSEGGNTIYF.

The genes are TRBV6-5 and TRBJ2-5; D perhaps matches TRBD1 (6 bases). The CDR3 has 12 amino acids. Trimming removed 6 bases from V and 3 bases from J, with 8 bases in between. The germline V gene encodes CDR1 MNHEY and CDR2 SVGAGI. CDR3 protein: CASSSGEETQYF. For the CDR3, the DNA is TGTGCCAGCAGCTCAGGGGAAGAGACCCAGTACTTC.

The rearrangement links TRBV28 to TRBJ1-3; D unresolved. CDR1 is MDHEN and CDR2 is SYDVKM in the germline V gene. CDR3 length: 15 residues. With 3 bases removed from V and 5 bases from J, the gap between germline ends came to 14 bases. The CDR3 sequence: CASSFGVTRRNTIYF. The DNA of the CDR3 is TGTGCCAGCAGTTTCGGGGTGACAAGGAGAAACACCATATATTTT.

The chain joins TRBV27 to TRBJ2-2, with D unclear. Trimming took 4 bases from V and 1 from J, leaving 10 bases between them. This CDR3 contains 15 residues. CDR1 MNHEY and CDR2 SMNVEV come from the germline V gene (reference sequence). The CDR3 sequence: CASSYPGRNTGELFF. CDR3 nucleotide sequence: TGTGCCAGCAGTTACCCTGGACGGAACACCGGGGAGCTGTTTTTT.

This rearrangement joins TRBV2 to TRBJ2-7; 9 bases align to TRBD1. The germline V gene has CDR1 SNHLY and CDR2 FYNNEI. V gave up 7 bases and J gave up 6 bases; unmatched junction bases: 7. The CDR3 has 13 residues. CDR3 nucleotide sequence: TGTGCCAGCACTCGGGGACAGGGTCGCGAGCAGTACTTC. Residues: CASTRGQGREQYF. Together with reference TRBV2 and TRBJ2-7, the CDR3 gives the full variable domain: EPEVTQTPSHQVTQMGQEVILRCVPISNHLYFYWYRQILGQKVEFLVSFYNNEISEKSEIFDDQFSVERPDGSNFTLKIRSTKLEDSAMYFCASTRGQGREQYFGPGTRLTVT.

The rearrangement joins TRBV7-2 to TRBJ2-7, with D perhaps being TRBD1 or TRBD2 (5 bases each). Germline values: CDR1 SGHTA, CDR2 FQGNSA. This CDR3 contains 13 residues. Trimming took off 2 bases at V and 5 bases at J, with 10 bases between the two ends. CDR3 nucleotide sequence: TGTGCCAGCAGCTTACCCGGGGCGAACGAGCAGTACTTC. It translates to CASSLPGANEQYF.

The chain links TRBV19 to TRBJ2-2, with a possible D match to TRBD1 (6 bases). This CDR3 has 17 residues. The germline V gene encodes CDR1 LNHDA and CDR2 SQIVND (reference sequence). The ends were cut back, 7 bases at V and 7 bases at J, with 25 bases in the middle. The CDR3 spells CASIPNTGTRGSGELFF. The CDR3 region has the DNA TGTGCCAGTATCCCAAATACCGGGACACGGGGCAGCGGGGAGCTGTTTTTT.

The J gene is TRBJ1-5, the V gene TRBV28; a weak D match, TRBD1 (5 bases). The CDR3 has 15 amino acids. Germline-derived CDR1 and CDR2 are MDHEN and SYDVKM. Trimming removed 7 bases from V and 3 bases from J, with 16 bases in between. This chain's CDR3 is CASTLTGPSNQPQHF. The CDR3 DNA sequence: TGTGCCAGCACCCTCACGGGGCCTTCCAATCAGCCCCAGCATTTT. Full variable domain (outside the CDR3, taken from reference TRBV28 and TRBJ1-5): DVKVTQSSRYLVKRTGEKVFLECVQDMDHENMFWYRQDPGLGLRLIYFSYDVKMKEKGDIPEGYSVSREKKERFSLILESASTNQTSMYLCASTLTGPSNQPQHFGDGTRLSIL.

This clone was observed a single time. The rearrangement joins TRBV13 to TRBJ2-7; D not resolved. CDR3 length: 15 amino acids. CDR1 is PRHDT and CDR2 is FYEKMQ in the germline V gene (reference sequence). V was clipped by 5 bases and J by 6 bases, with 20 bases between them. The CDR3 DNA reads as TGTGCCAGCAGCGGCTCCCGCTATCAGAAAACCGAGCAGTACTTC. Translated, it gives CASSGSRYQKTEQYF.

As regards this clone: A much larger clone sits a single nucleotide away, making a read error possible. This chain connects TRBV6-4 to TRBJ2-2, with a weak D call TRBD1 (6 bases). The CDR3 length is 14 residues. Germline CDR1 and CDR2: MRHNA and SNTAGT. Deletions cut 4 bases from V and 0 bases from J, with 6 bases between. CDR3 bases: TGTGCCAGCAGTGGGACAGCGAACACCGGGGAGCTGTTTTTT. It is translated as CASSGTANTGELFF.

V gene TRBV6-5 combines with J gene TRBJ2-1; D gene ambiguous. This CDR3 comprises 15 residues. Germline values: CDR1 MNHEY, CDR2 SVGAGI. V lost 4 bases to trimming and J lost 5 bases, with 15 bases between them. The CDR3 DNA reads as TGTGCCAGCAGTTCCCGCCGGTCAGTCCACAATGAGCAGTTCTTC. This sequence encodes CASSSRRSVHNEQFF.

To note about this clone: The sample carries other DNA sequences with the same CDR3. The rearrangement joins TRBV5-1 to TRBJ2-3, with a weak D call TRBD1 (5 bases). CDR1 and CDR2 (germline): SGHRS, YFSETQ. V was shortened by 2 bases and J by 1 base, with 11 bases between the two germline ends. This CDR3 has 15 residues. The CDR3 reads CASSLETGRTDTQYF. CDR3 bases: TGCGCCAGCAGCTTAGAAACAGGCCGCACAGATACGCAGTATTTT.

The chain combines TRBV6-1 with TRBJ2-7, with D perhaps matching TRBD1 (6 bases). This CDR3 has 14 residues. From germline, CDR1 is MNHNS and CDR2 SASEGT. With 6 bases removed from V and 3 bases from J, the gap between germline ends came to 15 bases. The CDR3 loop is CASSVLRDNYEQYF. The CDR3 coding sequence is TGTGCCAGCAGCGTCCTCCGGGACAACTACGAGCAGTACTTC.

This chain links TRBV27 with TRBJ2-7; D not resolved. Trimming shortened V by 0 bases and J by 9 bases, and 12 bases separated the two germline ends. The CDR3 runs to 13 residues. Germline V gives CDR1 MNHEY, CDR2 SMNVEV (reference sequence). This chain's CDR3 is CASSLSGTGRQYF. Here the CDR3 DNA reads TGTGCCAGCAGTTTATCGGGCACCGGAAGGCAGTACTTC.

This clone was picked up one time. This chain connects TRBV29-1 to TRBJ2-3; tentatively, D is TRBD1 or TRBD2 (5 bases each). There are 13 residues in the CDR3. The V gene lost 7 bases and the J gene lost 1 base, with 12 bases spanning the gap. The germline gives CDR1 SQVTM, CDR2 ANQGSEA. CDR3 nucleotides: TGCAGCGGAAGACCGGGACGCACAGATACGCAGTATTTT. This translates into CSGRPGRTDTQYF.